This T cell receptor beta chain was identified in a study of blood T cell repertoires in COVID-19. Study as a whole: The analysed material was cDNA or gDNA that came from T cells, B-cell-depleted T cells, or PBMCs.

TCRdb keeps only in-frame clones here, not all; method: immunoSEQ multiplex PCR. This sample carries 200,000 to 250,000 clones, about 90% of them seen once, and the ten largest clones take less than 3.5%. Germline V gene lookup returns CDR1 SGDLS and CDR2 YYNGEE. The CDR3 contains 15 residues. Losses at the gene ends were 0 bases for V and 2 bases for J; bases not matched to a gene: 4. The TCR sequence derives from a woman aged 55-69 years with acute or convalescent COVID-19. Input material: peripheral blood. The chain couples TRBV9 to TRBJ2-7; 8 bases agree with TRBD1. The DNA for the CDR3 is TGTGCCAGCAGCGTAGGCAGGGGGCCAGCCTACGAGCAGTACTTC. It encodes CASSVGRGPAYEQYF.